What follows describes a single T cell receptor beta chain. The table lists this clone with a few counts. This receptor's antigen is unknown. Base qualities are not recorded, but no much larger clone differs from it by a single base. No treatment had been received by any patient before thyroid surgery. Patient clinical samples collected from about 2012 to 2018 were retrospectively analysed using T-cell receptor beta sequencing. Library creation used PCR. The sequencing machine was an Illumina HiSeq 4000. The TCR beta-chain CDR3 region of each patient was profiled by high-throughput sequencing. The paper's data handling went like this. Drawing on CDR3 differences between clinicopathological groups, the researchers built a classifier meant to tell apart patients with distant-metastatic papillary thyroid cancer. Repertoire diversity was assessed with the Shannon index, and tumor-blood repertoire similarity with the Morisita-Horn index. The public reads were reprocessed in TCRdb via fastp at Q25 and MiXCR, keeping in-frame beta chains. The V and J calls reflect TCRdb's pipeline rather than the authors' work. Within this sample are under 45,000 clones, with approximately 40% of them counted one time only. Roughly 20% of the sample is held by the ten biggest clonotypes.

The record originates from a study of metastatic and nonmetastatic thyroid tumors (TCRdb year 2020). In the study overall: Repertoires from peripheral blood and from tumor or nodule tissue samples of malignant and benign thyroid patients were compared.

The V end loses 1 base and the J end loses 1 base, and a stretch of 6 bases separates them. The germline V gene supplies CDR1 MGHDK and CDR2 SYGVNS. Including the terminal cysteine and phenylalanine, the CDR3 comprises 14 residues. Only CDR3 DNA is held: 42 bases, read in frame from base 1. The full study reports these points: TCR beta diversity was reported as significantly higher in malignant tumors than in benign nodules, in both blood and tumor samples.

Material: tumor tissue. The chain is made from TRBV25-1 and TRBJ2-3; confidence is insufficient to name the D gene. The clonotype was recovered from a female donor with papillary thyroid cancer or a benign thyroid nodule (not recorded which). Some clones in this sample may be carry-over from other donors' samples. Read as DNA, the sequence is TGTGCCAGCAGTGAATCCGTGCGCACAGATACGCAGTATTTT. This codes for CASSESVRTDTQYF.